This TCR beta chain derives from a study of blood T cells in healthy people across ages. The overall study: About one barcoded beta molecule per two T cells was the capture yield of template switching. The study's findings and limits: Higher diversity and more naive CD4+ cells were features of long-lived donors, compared to aged donors. The unknown donor CMV status may have confounded expanded clonotype changes.

To note about this clonotype: What it recognizes is unknown.

Donors were healthy Caucasian individuals from Russia aged roughly 6 to 90. Using a J-beta primer mix together with a sample-barcoded 5' primer, a second PCR was run for roughly 6 to 11 cycles. TCRdb reprocessed the 5' RACE reads via MiXCR and lists one record per CDR3 protein. The sample has 600,000 to 850,000 distinct CDR3 sequences, 43% seen once. Sequenced: blood. The sequence was obtained from a woman aged 55-75 years in good health.

CDR3 nucleotide sequence: TGTGCCAGCAGTGCTCGGACTAGCAGGACAAACAATGAGCAGTTCTTC. This translates into CASSARTSRTNNEQFF. The J gene is TRBJ2-1, the V gene TRBV2; 8 bases are a match to TRBD2. The CDR3 covers 16 residues. The germline V gene has CDR1 SNHLY and CDR2 FYNNEI. V lost 4 bases and J lost 5; bases outside the gene matches: 10.